Listed below are T cell receptor beta chains from one sample, sequenced in a study of breast tumors, draining lymph nodes, adjacent tissues. From the multiplex PCR reads, TCRdb called clonotypes with MiXCR, one entry per CDR3 protein. Among 200,000 or so distinct CDR3 sequences listed, roughly 31% were seen once. Sequenced: axillary lymph node tissue. The source is a female donor with breast cancer. Some clones in this sample may be carry-over from other donors' samples. Each CDR3 is given with its conserved first and last residue. The D gene is left open where the match is weak. Size is stated for part of the rows, as once, few or many counts, or as a class when the clone is expanded.

TRBJ1-5,TRBV28,NA,NA,CACSFYRRGSNQPQHF,TGTGCCTGCAGTTTCTACAGGAGGGGGAGCAATCAGCCCCAGCATTTT
TRBJ2-3,TRBV5-1,many,NA,CASSLRRGDTQYF,TGCGCCAGCAGCTTGAGGAGGGGAGATACGCAGTATTTT
TRBJ2-1,TRBV19,many,NA,CASSIDRLAYEQFF,TGTGCCAGTAGTATAGATCGGCTAGCGTATGAGCAGTTCTTC
TRBJ1-2,TRBV6-6,many,NA,CASSRSLNGYTF,TGTGCCAGCAGTCGGAGCTTGAATGGCTACACCTTC
TRBJ1-1,TRBV9,NA,TRBD1,CASSSPGRGQVAFF,TGTGCCAGCAGCTCCCCGGGGAGGGGGCAAGTAGCTTTCTTT
TRBJ2-5,TRBV6-2/TRBV6-3,many,NA,CASSSRRGETQYF,TGTGCCAGCAGTTCCCGCAGAGGGGAGACCCAGTACTTC
TRBJ1-3,TRBV28,many,NA,CASMGPGNTIYF,TGTGCCAGCATGGGTCCCGGAAACACCATATATTTT
TRBJ2-3,TRBV5-5,many,NA,CASSLEGAGPADTQYF,TGTGCCAGCAGCTTGGAGGGGGCGGGGCCAGCAGATACGCAGTATTTT
TRBJ2-5,TRBV29-1,many,NA,CSVGLGVEETQYF,TGCAGCGTTGGGTTAGGCGTTGAAGAGACCCAGTACTTC
TRBJ1-2,TRBV6-1,many,NA,CASSEGYGYTF,TGTGCCAGCAGTGAAGGTTATGGCTACACCTTC
TRBJ2-1,TRBV11-2,many,NA,CASSPRGQDGNEQFF,TGTGCCAGCAGCCCACGGGGTCAGGATGGCAATGAGCAGTTCTTC
TRBJ2-6,TRBV9,once,NA,CASSASGAPDGAF,TGTGCCAGCAGCGCCTCAGGGGCCCCCGACGGAGCTTTC
TRBJ2-5,TRBV27,few,TRBD1,CASSPPPSGGKKETQYF,TGTGCCAGCAGTCCCCCCCCCTCAGGGGGCAAGAAGGAGACCCAGTACTTC
TRBJ1-2,TRBV20-1,many,TRBD1,CSAPGGGGGLNYGYTF,TGCAGTGCCCCGGGCGGGGGAGGGGGCCTCAACTATGGCTACACCTTC
TRBJ2-5,TRBV29-1,many,TRBD1,CSVEETGGFGETQYF,TGCAGCGTTGAAGAAACAGGGGGTTTTGGGGAGACCCAGTACTTC
TRBJ2-1,TRBV9,few,TRBD1,CASSGRTGGGEQSF,TGTGCCAGCAGCGGCCGGACAGGGGGAGGGGAGCAGTCCTTC
TRBJ2-6,TRBV19,many,TRBD1,CATRTGGTSGANVLTF,TGTGCCACAAGGACAGGGGGAACCTCTGGGGCCAACGTCCTGACTTTC
TRBJ2-3,TRBV19,many,NA,CASSIGESDTQYF,TGTGCCAGTAGTATAGGGGAATCAGATACGCAGTATTTT
TRBJ2-7,TRBV20-1,NA,NA,CSASGLVGDEQYF,TGCAGTGCTAGTGGGCTAGTGGGCGACGAGCAGTACTTC
TRBJ1-6,TRBV19,NA,NA,CASSILADNSPLHF,TGTGCCAGTAGTATACTAGCGGATAATTCACCCCTCCACTTT
TRBJ1-6,TRBV19,many,TRBD1,CASSRTGEDYSPLHF,TGTGCCAGTAGCCGGACAGGGGAAGATTATTCACCCCTCCACTTT
TRBJ1-2,TRBV4-1,many,NA,CASSHLRESGGYTF,TGCGCCAGCAGCCACCTCAGGGAGTCGGGGGGCTACACCTTC
TRBJ1-6,TRBV5-1,many,TRBD1,CASSWDRGNSPLHF,TGCGCCAGCAGCTGGGACAGGGGTAATTCACCCCTCCACTTT
TRBJ1-2,TRBV7-8,NA,NA,CASSQKGYGYTF,TGTGCCAGCAGCCAGAAGGGCTATGGCTACACTTTC
TRBJ2-3,TRBV5-4,few,TRBD2,CASSPPRAAGEATSTDTQYF,TGTGCCAGCAGCCCTCCGCGAGCCGCGGGGGAAGCCACTAGCACAGATACGCAGTATTTT
TRBJ1-4,TRBV2,many,TRBD1,CASSEMGQGSEKLFF,TGTGCCAGCAGTGAAATGGGACAGGGAAGCGAAAAACTGTTTTTT
TRBJ1-2,TRBV15,many,TRBD1,CATSRDRDRRNYGYTF,TGTGCCACCAGCAGGGACCGGGACAGGAGAAACTATGGCTACACCTTC
TRBJ2-3,TRBV30,many,NA,CAWSKMDTQYF,TGTGCCTGGAGTAAGATGGATACGCAGTATTTT
TRBJ2-4,TRBV5-4,NA,NA,CASSLVGGIQYF,TGTGCCAGCAGCTTGGTAGGGGGCATTCAGTACTTC
TRBJ2-7,TRBV5-6,many,TRBD2,CASSRVGEGPYEQYF,TGTGCCAGCAGCCGTGTTGGGGAGGGCCCCTACGAGCAGTACTTC
TRBJ2-7,TRBV5-1,many,TRBD1,CASSPLTGTGLHEQYF,TGCGCCAGCAGCCCACTAACCGGGACAGGGCTCCACGAGCAGTACTTC
TRBJ2-2,TRBV7-2,many,TRBD2,CASSLGTRVVTGELFF,TGTGCCAGCAGCTTAGGGACTAGAGTCGTTACCGGGGAGCTGTTTTTT
TRBJ1-5,TRBV12-3/TRBV12-4,many,NA,CASSLWGGNQPQHF,TGTGCCAGCAGTTTGTGGGGTGGCAATCAGCCCCAGCATTTT
TRBJ1-2,TRBV2,once,TRBD1,CASSEDPTGKRGYTF,TGTGCCAGCAGTGAAGATCCGACAGGGAAGAGAGGCTACACCTTC
TRBJ2-1,TRBV29-1,NA,TRBD2,CSVEVGGPSSYNEQFF,TGCAGCGTTGAGGTGGGAGGGCCCTCCTCCTACAATGAGCAGTTCTTC
TRBJ1-6,TRBV20-1,many,NA,CSARDRGAGNNSPLHF,TGCAGTGCTAGAGATAGGGGGGCAGGGAATAATTCACCCCTCCACTTT
TRBJ2-5,TRBV20-1,NA,TRBD1,CSARLQGEGETQYF,TGCAGTGCTAGACTACAGGGGGAAGGAGAGACCCAGTACTTC
TRBJ1-2,TRBV5-1,many,NA,CASSREGTPLYGYTF,TGCGCCAGCAGCCGAGAGGGGACTCCTCTGTATGGCTACACCTTC
TRBJ1-5,TRBV4-1,many,NA,CASSQGFGPNLSNQPQHF,TGCGCCAGCAGCCAAGGATTCGGGCCCAATCTTAGCAATCAGCCCCAGCATTTT
TRBJ2-4,TRBV20-1,many,TRBD2,CSSQRGTSGTLAKNIQYF,TGCAGTTCTCAGAGGGGGACTAGCGGTACTCTAGCCAAAAACATTCAGTACTTC
TRBJ2-5,TRBV24-1,many,TRBD2,CATSGLAGTQETQYF,TGTGCCACCAGTGGCCTAGCGGGCACACAAGAGACCCAGTACTTC
TRBJ2-1,TRBV27,NA,NA,CASSRPGPYNEQFF,TGTGCCAGCAGTCGGCCGGGACCCTACAATGAGCAGTTCTTC
TRBJ2-3,TRBV20-1,many,TRBD2,CSAPPRAGGPGITDTQYF,TGCAGTGCCCCGCCGCGAGCGGGAGGGCCGGGGATAACAGATACGCAGTATTTT
TRBJ2-7,TRBV10-3,many,TRBD1,CAISGGSGTGALGYEQYF,TGTGCCATCAGTGGTGGGTCTGGGACAGGGGCTCTTGGTTACGAGCAGTACTTC
TRBJ2-7,TRBV7-2,many,NA,CASSCRSASYEQYF,TGTGCCAGCAGCTGCAGATCGGCCTCCTACGAGCAGTACTTC
TRBJ1-2,TRBV12-3/TRBV12-4,many,NA,CASRKGALYGYTF,TGTGCCAGCAGAAAAGGGGCCCTCTATGGCTACACCTTC
TRBJ2-7,TRBV11-2,many,TRBD1,CASSPGQGRREQYF,TGTGCCAGCAGCCCGGGACAGGGAAGGAGGGAGCAGTACTTC
TRBJ1-2,TRBV18,few,NA,CASSPIARSAGSYGYTF,TGTGCCAGCTCACCAATCGCCCGAAGCGCTGGGTCCTATGGCTACACCTTC
TRBJ2-2,TRBV24-1,many,TRBD1,CATSDSDRVAGELFF,TGTGCCACCAGTGATTCCGACAGGGTCGCCGGGGAGCTGTTTTTT
TRBJ2-1,TRBV10-3,NA,TRBD1,CAIRGLDRGLDEQFF,TGTGCCATCAGGGGCCTGGACAGGGGGCTAGATGAGCAGTTCTTC
TRBJ1-2,TRBV2,NA,NA,CASSERGASTF,TGTGCCAGCAGTGAAAGAGGGGCATCCACCTTC
TRBJ2-3,TRBV24-1,many,NA,CATSDLGTDTQYF,TGTGCCACCAGTGATTTGGGCACAGATACGCAGTATTTT
TRBJ1-5,TRBV5-5,many,TRBD1,CASSLYPGQGDNANQPQHF,TGTGCCAGCAGCTTATATCCGGGACAGGGGGATAACGCCAATCAGCCCCAGCATTTT
TRBJ2-7,TRBV6-1,many,NA,CASSEAIRREQYF,TGTGCCAGCAGTGAAGCGATACGAAGGGAGCAGTACTTC
TRBJ2-3,TRBV30,few,NA,CAWSTVRAISTDTQYF,TGTGCCTGGAGTACCGTGCGGGCCATAAGCACAGATACGCAGTATTTT
TRBJ2-1,TRBV7-6,many,NA,CASSLGGNRATNEQFF,TGTGCCAGCAGCTTAGGGGGGAACAGGGCTACAAATGAGCAGTTCTTC
TRBJ2-1,TRBV3-1,NA,TRBD2,CASSQLYSTSGAHNEQFF,TGTGCCAGCAGCCAACTCTACAGTACTAGCGGGGCTCACAATGAGCAGTTCTTC
TRBJ2-5,TRBV2,many,TRBD2,CASSGTSGRAGETQYF,TGTGCCAGCAGTGGGACTAGCGGGAGGGCCGGGGAGACCCAGTACTTC
TRBJ1-1,TRBV30,NA,TRBD1,CAWSLKEHRGRLATEAFF,TGTGCCTGGAGTCTTAAAGAGCACAGGGGGCGATTGGCCACTGAAGCTTTCTTT
TRBJ2-5,TRBV6-6,NA,NA,CASIGKRGETQYF,TGTGCCAGCATTGGCAAACGGGGAGAGACCCAGTACTTC